This TCR beta chain was sequenced in a study of vaccination and CD4 T cells after COVID-19 (dated by TCRdb to 2021 to 2024). Looking at the study overall: SARS-CoV-2 positivity had been established in the convalescent patients by nasal swab PCR, and mild disease was recorded in nine or ten of these patients and severe disease in one. Six males and four females were included in the convalescent cohort, with two Hispanic individuals, seven Caucasians, two Asians and one multiracial person represented. Post-COVID blood samples from convalescent patients were collected a median of approximately 93 days after diagnosis, with a range of 35 to 161 days. The cultures were stimulated with overlapping spike peptide pools from SARS-CoV-2 and from the common cold coronaviruses HCoV-NL63, HCoV-OC43 and HCoV-229E. Post-vaccine blood samples were collected a median of approximately 77 days after the second vaccine dose, ranging from about 13 to 241 days. Control cultures received a CEFX viral epitope pool as the positive control, an HIV-1 Nef peptide pool as the negative control, or no peptide. Participants received two doses of either the Pfizer-BioNTech BNT162b2 vaccine (n=8) or the Moderna mRNA-1273 vaccine (n=2). In 10 COVID-19 convalescent patients and a handful of infection-naive healthy vaccine recipients, the spike-specific CD4+ TCR repertoire before mRNA vaccination was compared with the repertoire after mRNA vaccination. What the research found in general, with its limitations: In convalescent patients, a median approximately 89% of post-vaccine SARS-CoV-2-reactive clones were detected only after vaccination, suggesting vaccine-specific priming. Nearly all vaccine-specific clones in convalescent patients (304 of 307) were mono-reactive for SARS-CoV-2 spike rather than cross-reactive with common cold coronaviruses. Only a relatively small number of convalescent patients were included in the study, and early timepoints following natural infection were not analyzed. An increase in the median number of SARS-CoV-2-reactive clonotypes from around 20 after infection to 35 to 40 after vaccination was observed, but the change was not found to be significant.

This clonotype was observed a handful of times. Its antigen remains undetermined. No much larger clone is present one base from it, and per-base qualities are unavailable. From a lookup of the germline V gene (reference sequence), CDR1 and CDR2 are LNHNV and YYDKDF. The CDR3 runs 15 residues from the cysteine to the phenylalanine. Only the CDR3 DNA is retained, 45 bases long and in frame from the first base. V is pared back by 0 bases and J by 6 bases, with 15 bases lying between the germline termini. The treatment or condition label on this specimen signifies: roughly 10-day PBMC culture with coronavirus spike peptide pools or control peptides (ViraFEST assay). The study used the ViraFEST assay, which expanded antigen-specific T cells with peptide pools and then identified expanded clonotypes by TCR sequencing. The convalescent patients' positive SARS-CoV-2 PCR tests were from March to December 2020, which was before the Alpha, Beta and Delta variants emerged in the United States. About 1.8 million PBMCs per well were cultured in IMDM with approximately 5% human AB serum and approximately 10 IU/ml IL-2, plus 10 ug/ml peptide pools. On days 3 and 7, half of the culture medium was replaced with fresh IL-2-containing medium. Once the cells had been in culture for around ten days, the EasySep CD4+ T cell isolation kit was used to isolate CD4+ T cells by negative selection. PBMCs were separated from whole blood using Ficoll-Paque Plus gradient centrifugation and then either used fresh or cryopreserved at -140C. Culture conditions were generally each tested in triplicate wells.

Libraries came from PCR. DNA from cultured CD4+ T cells was subjected to TCR sequencing with the Oncomine TCR Beta short-read assay at the Johns Hopkins FTIC core. The QIAamp micro DNA kit was used to extract genomic DNA from the cultured CD4+ T cells. Oncomine TCR Beta libraries made from cultured CD4+ T cells were pooled using unique dual indexes and sequenced on an Illumina iSeq 100. Concerning the study's data processing: Non-productive sequences were filtered out, and CDR3s that did not start with C, did not end with F or W, or were shorter than 7 amino acids were discarded. Antigen-specific clonotypes were identified using the MANAFEST web application through comparison of peptide-stimulated wells with reference and other culture wells. To be called positive, a clone needed an FDR below 0.05, an odds ratio above 5, and a productive frequency above 0.1% in at least two of three replicate wells. A clonotype was classed as cross-reactive if the clonotype showed significant expansion both in SARS-CoV-2 spike wells and in at least one common cold coronavirus spike condition. Levenshtein distances (stringdist) and unrooted phylogenetic trees (ape) in R version 3.6.1 were used to assess CDR3 homology. The raw public reads went through TCRdb reprocessing: fastp at Q25, MiXCR clone calling, in-frame beta chains kept. Every entry covers one CDR3 protein and lists the most common genes and DNA from its rows. These V and J calls rely on TCRdb rather than the paper's analysis. Counted in this sample were about 6,300 distinct CDR3 sequences; approximately 73% of them appeared once. 40% to 50% of the sample goes to the ten largest clones.

The TCR originated in a human donor who had recovered from COVID-19. The V and J genes are TRBV15 and TRBJ2-7; a weak D assignment points to TRBD2 (5 bases agree). The sequencing sample was made of CD4+ T cells from blood, cultured in vitro. The CDR3 sequence is CATSRDFRGSGEQYF. The nucleotide sequence is given as TGTGCCACCAGCAGAGATTTTCGGGGTTCTGGCGAGCAGTACTTC.